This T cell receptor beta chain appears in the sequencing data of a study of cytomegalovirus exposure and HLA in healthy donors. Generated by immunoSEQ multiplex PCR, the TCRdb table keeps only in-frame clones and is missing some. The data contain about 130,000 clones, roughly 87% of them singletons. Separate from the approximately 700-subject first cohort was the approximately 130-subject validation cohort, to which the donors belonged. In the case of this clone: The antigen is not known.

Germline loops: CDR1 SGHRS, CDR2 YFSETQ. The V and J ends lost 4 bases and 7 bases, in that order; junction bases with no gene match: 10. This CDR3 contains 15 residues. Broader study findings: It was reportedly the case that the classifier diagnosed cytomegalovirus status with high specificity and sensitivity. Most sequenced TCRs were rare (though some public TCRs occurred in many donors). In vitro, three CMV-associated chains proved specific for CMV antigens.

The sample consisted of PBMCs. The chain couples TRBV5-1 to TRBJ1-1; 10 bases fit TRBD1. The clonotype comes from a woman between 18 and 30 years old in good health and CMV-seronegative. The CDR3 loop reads CASSPQGQGNNEAFF. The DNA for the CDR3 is TGCGCCAGCAGCCCGCAGGGACAGGGGAATAATGAAGCTTTCTTT.